The entry below describes one T cell receptor beta chain. There is no known antigen for this receptor. This sequence may be a read error, since a much larger clone differs from it by one base. The data originate from a study of identical twins (dated by TCRdb to 2016 to 2018). Regarding the research as a whole: To test whether fetal clonotypes persist, the study used deep sequencing on TCR alpha and beta repertoires from monozygotic twins, unrelated adults of various ages, and cord blood. Replicate twin experiments were performed at different times using different library preparation protocols to rule out contamination. Overall study outcomes, separate from this receptor: In monozygotic twins, out-of-frame TCR alpha sharing was systematically underestimated by recombination models, although the models agreed with sharing between unrelated individuals. Conclusions relied on cross-sectional statistical analysis, since the same donors could not be followed over many years. Compared with coincidental sharing between unrelated individuals, out-of-frame TCR alpha sequences shared between twins showed an excess of sequences with low generation probability. Fewer insertions were carried by abundant cord blood beta clonotypes, a similar but weaker trend appeared in young adult naive repertoires, and no such trend appeared in memory repertoires. The excess sharing between twins in beta out-of-frame sequences was weaker because fewer shared sequences reduced the signal-to-noise ratio. Zero-insertion analyses could be partly confounded by invariant T cells such as MAIT and iNKT, although diverse VJ usage argued against such confounding for most clonotypes.

Measured from the cysteine to the phenylalanine, the CDR3 is 17 residues long. Only the CDR3 DNA stays, 51 bases, in frame from base 1. V is reduced by 1 base and J by 4 bases, leaving a spacing of 19 bases between them. The CDR1 and CDR2 encoded by the germline V gene are LGHNA and YNFKEQ. Libraries were prepared through 5' RACE. Sequencing instrument: Illumina HiSeq 2000. A universal primer binding site was introduced by template switching, and a unique molecular identifier was present in the final cDNA, enabling accurate counting of TCR cDNA molecules. Specific primers in the conserved constant-segment region were used to synthesize first-strand cDNA for TCR alpha and beta chains. To control for contamination, each cDNA library was double barcoded with a SMART-Mk sample barcode plus Illumina barcodes. TruSeq adapter sequences along with Illumina sample barcodes were introduced in two successive PCR steps. Sequencing of the TCR alpha and beta cDNA libraries was done on the Illumina HiSeq platform using custom primers. On the study's bioinformatics: MiGEC processed the raw reads to extract unique molecular identifiers, while MiXCR was used to determine the CDR3 positions. Recombination models were inferred per individual with the repgenHMM and IGoR tools using an EM algorithm. The analysis of shared clonotypes was done with the tcR package in R, with sharing normalized by the product of cloneset sizes. Out-of-frame nonproductive sequences were analyzed to study raw recombination free of thymic and clonal selection effects. TCRdb applied fastp at Q25 and MiXCR to the public reads, then kept only in-frame beta chains. Entries are consolidated by CDR3 protein sequence, retaining the most common genes and DNA. For this entry, the V and J calls and clone size follow TCRdb and not the study's own pipeline. Across this sample there are some 1,700,000 distinct CDR3 sequences, with about 32% seen only once. The ten largest clones represent more than 0.25% of the sample.

Every donor was a healthy Caucasian. The rearranged segments are TRBV4-2 and TRBJ1-2; the D gene is perhaps TRBD1, from 6 matching bases. The material sequenced was cord blood. This receptor was taken from a newborn girl in good health. The CDR3 reads as follows: CASSQGPLQGSIYGYTF. The bases are TGTGCCAGCAGCCAAGGCCCACTACAGGGTTCTATCTATGGCTACACCTTC.